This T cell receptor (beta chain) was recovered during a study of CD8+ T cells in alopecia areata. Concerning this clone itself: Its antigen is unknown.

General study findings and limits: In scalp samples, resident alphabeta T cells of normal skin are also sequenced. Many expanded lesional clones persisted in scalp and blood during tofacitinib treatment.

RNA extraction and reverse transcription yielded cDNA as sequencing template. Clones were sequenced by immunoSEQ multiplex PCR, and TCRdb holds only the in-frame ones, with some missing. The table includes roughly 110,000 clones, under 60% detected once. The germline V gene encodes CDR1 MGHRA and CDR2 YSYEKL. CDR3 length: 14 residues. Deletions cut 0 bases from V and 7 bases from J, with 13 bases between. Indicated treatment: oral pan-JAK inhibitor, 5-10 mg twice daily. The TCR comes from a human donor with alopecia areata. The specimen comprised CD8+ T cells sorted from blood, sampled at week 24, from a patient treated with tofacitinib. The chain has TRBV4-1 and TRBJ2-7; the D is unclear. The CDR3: CASSQDTKLREQYF. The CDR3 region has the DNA TGCGCCAGCAGCCAAGACACGAAGTTGCGAGAGCAGTACTTC.